This T cell receptor beta chain was obtained from a study of cytomegalovirus exposure and HLA in healthy donors. The donors formed part of the approximately 130-subject validation cohort, distinct from the approximately 640-subject first cohort. Study-wide results and caveats: Altogether, 170 or so TCR beta chains were recorded as cytomegalovirus-associated.

Some clones are missing from TCRdb's copy, which holds only in-frame ones; the method was immunoSEQ multiplex PCR. The sample yields some 170,000 clones, 95% to 96% seen once. The length of the CDR3 is 14 residues. From germline, CDR1 is SGHRS and CDR2 YFSETQ. Trimming took 1 base from V and 0 from J, leaving 7 bases between them. Of note for this clone: Its antigen is unidentified.

V and J are TRBV5-1 and TRBJ2-5; perhaps TRBD2 as D (6 bases). This receptor was identified in a woman younger than 35 in good health and CMV-seronegative. The specimen sequenced was PBMCs. The CDR3 DNA is TGCGCCAGCAGCTTGCGGAGGGACCAAGAGACCCAGTACTTC. Translated: CASSLRRDQETQYF.